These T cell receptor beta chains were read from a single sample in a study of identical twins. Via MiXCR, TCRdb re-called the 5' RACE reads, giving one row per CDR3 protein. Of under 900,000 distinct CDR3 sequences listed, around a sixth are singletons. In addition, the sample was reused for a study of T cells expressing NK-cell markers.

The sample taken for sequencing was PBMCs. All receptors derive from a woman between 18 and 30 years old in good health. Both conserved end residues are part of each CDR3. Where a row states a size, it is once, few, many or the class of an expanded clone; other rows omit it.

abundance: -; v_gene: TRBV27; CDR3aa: CASRHRGRGYTF
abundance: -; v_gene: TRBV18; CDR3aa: CASSPRVTSNYGYTF
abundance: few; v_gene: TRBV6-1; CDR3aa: CASSGAGGPNTQYF
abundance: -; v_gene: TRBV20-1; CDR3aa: CSARVGLYLSYNEQFF
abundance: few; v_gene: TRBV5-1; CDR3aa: CASSLDPGQGETQYF
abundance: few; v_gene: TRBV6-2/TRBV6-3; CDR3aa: CASKPGAPSTGELFF
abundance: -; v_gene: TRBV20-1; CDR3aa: CSATASGAYNEQFF
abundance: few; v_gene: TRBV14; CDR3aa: CASSQATGMGAFF
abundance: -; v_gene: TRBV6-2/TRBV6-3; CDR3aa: CASAKGQVGQPQHF
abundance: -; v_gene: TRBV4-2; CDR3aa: CASSQAFRGDGNEKLFF
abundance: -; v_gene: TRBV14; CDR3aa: CASSQAVGDNEQFF
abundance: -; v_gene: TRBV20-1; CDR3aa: CSASAVVGETQYF
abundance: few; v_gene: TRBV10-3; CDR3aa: CAISESHSRNEKLFF
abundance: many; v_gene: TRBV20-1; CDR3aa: CSALNTEAFF
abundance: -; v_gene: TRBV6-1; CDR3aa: CASRATGHPYEQYF
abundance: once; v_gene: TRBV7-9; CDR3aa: CASSLGRERTYEQYF
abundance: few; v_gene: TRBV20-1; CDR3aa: CSASSGSSGSWAQYF
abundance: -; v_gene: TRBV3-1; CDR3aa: CASSPRTGGTGELFF
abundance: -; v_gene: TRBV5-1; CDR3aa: CASSLLTGVDEKLFF
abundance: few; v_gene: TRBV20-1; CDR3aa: CSGFRHTDTQYF
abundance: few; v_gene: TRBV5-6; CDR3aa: CASSGGLEQGF
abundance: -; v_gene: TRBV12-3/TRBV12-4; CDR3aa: CASSSYRNGGTEAFF
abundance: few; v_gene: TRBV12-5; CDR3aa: CASGLVLTSGYNEQFF
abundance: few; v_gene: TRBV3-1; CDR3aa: CATKRGSYNEQFF
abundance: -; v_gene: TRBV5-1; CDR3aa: CASSLRGGGADEQFF
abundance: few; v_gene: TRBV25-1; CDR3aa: CASRTPNTEAFF
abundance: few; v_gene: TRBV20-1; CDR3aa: CSARRGTDTQYF
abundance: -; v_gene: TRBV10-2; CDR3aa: CASSGWVETQYF
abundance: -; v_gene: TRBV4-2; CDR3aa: CASSQDTAGGLNTGELFF
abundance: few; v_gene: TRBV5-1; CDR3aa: CASSLAWGGSDTQYF
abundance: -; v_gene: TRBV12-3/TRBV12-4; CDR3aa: CASSPETGSYNEQFF
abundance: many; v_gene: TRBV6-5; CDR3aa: CASTRYNEQFF
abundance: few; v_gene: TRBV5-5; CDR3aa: CASSLVVSAYNEQFF
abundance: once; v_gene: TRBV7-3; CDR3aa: CASSSRGTPVLFEQFF
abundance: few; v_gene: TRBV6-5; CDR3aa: CASSYLRSNPNEQFF
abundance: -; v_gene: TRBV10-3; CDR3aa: CAISGTAIYGYTF
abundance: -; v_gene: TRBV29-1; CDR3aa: CSVGKADSYNEQFF
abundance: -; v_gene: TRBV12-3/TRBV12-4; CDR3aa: CASSYNRLVQQFF
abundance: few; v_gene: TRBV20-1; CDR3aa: CSASLSGARYGYTF
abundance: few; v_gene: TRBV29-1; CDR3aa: CSVSGRSTF
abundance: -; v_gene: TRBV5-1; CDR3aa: CASRKSSPSGIYEQYF
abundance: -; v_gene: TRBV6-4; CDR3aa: CASSDLGLGEQFF
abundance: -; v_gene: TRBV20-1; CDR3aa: CSAAWILDEKLFF
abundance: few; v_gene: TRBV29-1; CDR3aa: CSASRSLGDNEQFF
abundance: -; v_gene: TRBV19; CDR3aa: CASSIRRAAHEQFF
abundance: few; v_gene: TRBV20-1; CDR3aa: CGPLSGSTDTQYF
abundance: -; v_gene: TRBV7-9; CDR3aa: CASSYAGSEAFF
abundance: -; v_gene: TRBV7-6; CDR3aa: CASSFDRGASGYTF